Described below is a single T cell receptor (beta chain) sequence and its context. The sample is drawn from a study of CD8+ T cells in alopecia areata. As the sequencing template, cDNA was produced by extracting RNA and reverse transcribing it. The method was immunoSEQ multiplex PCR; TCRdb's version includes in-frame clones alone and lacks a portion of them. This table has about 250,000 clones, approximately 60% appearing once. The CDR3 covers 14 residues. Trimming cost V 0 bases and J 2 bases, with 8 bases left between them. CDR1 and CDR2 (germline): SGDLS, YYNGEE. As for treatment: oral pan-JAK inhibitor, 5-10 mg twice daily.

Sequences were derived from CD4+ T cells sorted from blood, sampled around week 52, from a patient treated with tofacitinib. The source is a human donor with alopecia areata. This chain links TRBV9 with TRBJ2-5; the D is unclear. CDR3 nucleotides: TGTGCCAGCAGCGTAGTTTGGGATCAAGAGACCCAGTACTTC. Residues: CASSVVWDQETQYF.